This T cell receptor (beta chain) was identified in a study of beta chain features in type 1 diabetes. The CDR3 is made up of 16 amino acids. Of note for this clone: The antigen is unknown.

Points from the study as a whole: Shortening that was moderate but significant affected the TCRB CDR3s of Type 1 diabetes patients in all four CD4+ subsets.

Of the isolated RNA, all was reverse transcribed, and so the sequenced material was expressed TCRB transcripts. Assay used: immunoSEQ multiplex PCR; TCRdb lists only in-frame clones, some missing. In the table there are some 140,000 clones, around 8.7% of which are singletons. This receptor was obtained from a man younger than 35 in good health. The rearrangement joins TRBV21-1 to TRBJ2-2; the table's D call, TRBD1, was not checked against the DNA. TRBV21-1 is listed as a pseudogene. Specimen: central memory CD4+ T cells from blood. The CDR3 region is CASSKGVVGDTGELFF. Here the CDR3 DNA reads TGTGCCAGCAGCAAAGGGGTAGTAGGGGACACCGGGGAGCTGTTTTTT.